This TCR beta chain comes out of a study of T cells after yellow fever vaccination. Germline V lookup: CDR1 SEHNR, CDR2 FQNEAQ (reference sequence). The CDR3 contains 13 residues. Trimming removed 5 bases from V and 4 bases from J, with 11 bases in between. This clonotype was seen a few times. Using its own MiXCR run on the 5' RACE reads, TCRdb lists one record per CDR3 protein. Of fewer than 100,000 distinct CDR3 sequences listed, more than 7.5% were seen once; the top ten hold roughly 17%. V gene TRBV7-9 combines with J gene TRBJ2-5; D uncertain. This clonotype was sampled from a man aged 18 to 29 who received the YFV17D yellow fever vaccine. The sample was CD8+ T cells not binding an NS4B(214-222) dextramer, sorted from PBMCs, taken around 14 days after the first yellow fever vaccination. In nucleotides, the CDR3 is TGTGCCAGCAGCGCACGGCGGCGAGAGACCCAGTACTTC. Translated, it gives CASSARRRETQYF.